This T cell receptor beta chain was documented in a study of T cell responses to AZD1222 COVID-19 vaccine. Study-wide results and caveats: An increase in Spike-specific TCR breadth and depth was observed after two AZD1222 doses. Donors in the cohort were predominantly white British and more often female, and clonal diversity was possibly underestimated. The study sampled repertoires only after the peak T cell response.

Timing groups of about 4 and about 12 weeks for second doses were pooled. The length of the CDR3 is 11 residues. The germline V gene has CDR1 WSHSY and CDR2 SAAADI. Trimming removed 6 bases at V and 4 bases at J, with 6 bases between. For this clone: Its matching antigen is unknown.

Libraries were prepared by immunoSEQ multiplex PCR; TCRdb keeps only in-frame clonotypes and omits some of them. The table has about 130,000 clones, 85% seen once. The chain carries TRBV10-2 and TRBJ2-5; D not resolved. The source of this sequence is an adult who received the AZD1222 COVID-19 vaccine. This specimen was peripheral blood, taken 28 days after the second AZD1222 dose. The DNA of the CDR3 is TGCGCCAGCAGCAAAGGAGAGACCCAGTACTTC. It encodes CASSKGETQYF.